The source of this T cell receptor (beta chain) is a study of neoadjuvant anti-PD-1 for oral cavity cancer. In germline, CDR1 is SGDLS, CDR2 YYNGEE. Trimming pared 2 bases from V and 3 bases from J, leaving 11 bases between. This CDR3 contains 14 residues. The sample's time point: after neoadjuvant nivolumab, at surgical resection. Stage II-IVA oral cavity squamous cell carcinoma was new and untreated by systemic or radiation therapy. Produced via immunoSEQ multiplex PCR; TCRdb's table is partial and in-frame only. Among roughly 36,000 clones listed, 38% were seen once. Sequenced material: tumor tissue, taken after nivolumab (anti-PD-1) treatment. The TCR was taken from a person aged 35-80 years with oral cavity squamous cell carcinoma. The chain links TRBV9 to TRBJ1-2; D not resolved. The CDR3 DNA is TGTGCCAGCAGCGTGACTTCGGCAGACTATGGCTACACCTTC. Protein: CASSVTSADYGYTF.